This T cell receptor (beta chain) comes out of a study of blood T cell repertoires in COVID-19. The wider study: The United States, Italy and Spain were the sources of the acute and convalescent COVID-19 samples. In each case, the material was cDNA or gDNA derived from T cells, B-cell-depleted T cells, or PBMCs.

Seattle's enrolled individuals joined amid active infection and were then monitored longitudinally. Authors' methods: Estimates of nucleated cell counts were drawn from the amplification of reference gene primers. Sequencing used immunoSEQ multiplex PCR; TCRdb keeps in-frame clones, though not all of them. V, J and clone size derive from that table, while D and trimming were established from the DNA sequence. The repertoire consists of roughly 150,000 clones, with roughly 85% occurring once and the leading ten covering around 8%. Sequencing input: peripheral blood. This clonotype was obtained from an older woman with COVID-19, enrolled during active disease.

CDR3 region: CSAQRDMNTEAFF. The CDR3 DNA reads as TGCAGCGCTCAACGGGATATGAACACTGAAGCTTTCTTT. The chain uses TRBV29-1 and TRBJ1-1; D is undetermined. CDR1 SQVTM and CDR2 ANQGSEA come from the germline V gene. The CDR3 contains 13 residues. V lost 7 bases and J 0 bases, leaving 12 bases between the germline ends.